These 5 T cell receptor beta chains were sequenced from one sample in a study of follicular helper T cells after annual influenza vaccination (dated by TCRdb to about 2017). The intended sense of this specimen's time point label: 2013-2014 season, 7 days after vaccination. The library was made by the immunoSEQ multiplex PCR assay. In TCRdb, the immuneACCESS table is reduced to in-frame sequences with V and J assigned. These tables do not hold every clone; where another copy was compared, an unresolved V gene accounts for under half, and the others remain unexplained. The sample table contains 9,700 or so clones; only one count was recorded for approximately 83% of them. The ten top clones hold 0.45% to 0.75% of the sample. The source was CXCR5- memory CD4+ T cells sorted from blood, collected 7 days after influenza vaccination. The sample's cell subset or site, from its label and the paper: CXCR5- memory CD4 T cells. The receptors here all came from an adult who received the influenza vaccine.

This clone has just one count. The chain uses TRBV28 and TRBJ1-2, with D hard to call. Looked up from germline, CDR1 is MDHEN and CDR2 is SYDVKM. This CDR3 spans 16 amino acids. V lost 2 bases to trimming and J lost 7 bases, with 20 bases between them. The CDR3, as DNA: TGTGCCAGCAGTTTACTCCCCCTCTCTCGGGGAAGTGGCTACACCTTC. Amino acids: CASSLLPLSRGSGYTF.

The sample holds one count of this clone. The chain carries TRBV11-2 and TRBJ2-2, with D perhaps matching TRBD2 (6 bases). V lost 5 bases, J lost 5 bases, and 12 bases lay in between. Per germline, CDR1 SGHAT and CDR2 FQNNGV. The length of the CDR3 is 14 residues. CDR3 nucleotides: TGTGCCAGCAGCCAGGGACTCAAGACCGGGGAGCTGTTTTTT. It codes for CASSQGLKTGELFF.

The chain recombines TRBV18 with TRBJ2-1; 11 bases agree with TRBD2. CDR3 size: 13 residues. Germline V gene data show CDR1 as KGHSH and CDR2 as LQKENI. The V gene end was trimmed by 7 bases and the J gene end by 9 bases; junction bases not matched to a gene: 5. In DNA form, the CDR3 reads TGTGCCAGCTTGCTAGCGGGAGGCCTTGAGCAGTTCTTC. Translation: CASLLAGGLEQFF.

This clone showed up just once. The chain employs TRBV28 and TRBJ1-5; 11 bases agree with TRBD1. The CDR3 consists of 17 residues. Losses at the gene ends were 7 bases for V and 0 bases for J; bases not matched to a gene: 8. Germline loops: CDR1 MDHEN, CDR2 SYDVKM. CDR3 residues: CASISPGTGGSNQPQHF. The CDR3 coding sequence is TGTGCCAGCATAAGCCCCGGGACAGGGGGTAGCAATCAGCCCCAGCATTTT. Full variable domain (remainder filled in from reference TRBV28 and TRBJ1-5): DVKVTQSSRYLVKRTGEKVFLECVQDMDHENMFWYRQDPGLGLRLIYFSYDVKMKEKGDIPEGYSVSREKKERFSLILESASTNQTSMYLCASISPGTGGSNQPQHFGDGTRLSIL.

The gene calls are TRBV2 and TRBJ1-4, with 7 nucleotides matching TRBD1. CDR3 length: 14 residues. V gave up 5 bases and J gave up 3 bases; unmatched junction bases: 3. Germline values: CDR1 SNHLY, CDR2 FYNNEI. CDR3 DNA: TGTGCCAGCAGTACAGGGGCCTCTAATGAAAAACTGTTTTTT. Protein sequence: CASSTGASNEKLFF.